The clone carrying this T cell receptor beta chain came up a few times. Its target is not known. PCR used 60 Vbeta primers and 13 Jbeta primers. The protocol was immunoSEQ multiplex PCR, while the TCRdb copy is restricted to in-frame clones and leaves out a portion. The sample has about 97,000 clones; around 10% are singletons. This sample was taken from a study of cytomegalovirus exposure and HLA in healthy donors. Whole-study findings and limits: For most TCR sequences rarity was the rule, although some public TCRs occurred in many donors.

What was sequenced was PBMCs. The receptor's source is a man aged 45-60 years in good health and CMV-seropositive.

CDR3 nucleotides: TGTGCCTGGAGGGGGACTTCTGGGGCGTGGTACAATGAGCAGTTCTTC. This encodes CAWRGTSGAWYNEQFF. The chain couples TRBV30 to TRBJ2-1; weak D call: TRBD2 (6 bases). Trimming pared 3 bases from V and 4 bases from J, leaving 19 bases between. This CDR3 comprises 16 residues. Germline V gene lookup returns CDR1 GTSNPN and CDR2 SVGIG (reference sequence).